Each of the 4 T cell receptor beta chains below was sequenced from the same sample in a study of blood T cell repertoires in COVID-19. The assay was immunoSEQ multiplex PCR, and TCRdb's table has in-frame clones only and misses some. The top ten clones hold around 6.5% of a sample with some 200,000 clones, around 86% of them seen once. The sample comprised peripheral blood. The receptors originated from a man older than 75 with acute or convalescent COVID-19.

J is TRBJ1-3 and V is TRBV4-2, with 7 nucleotides matching TRBD1. The CDR3 is 17 amino acids. CDR1 is LGHNA and CDR2 is YNFKEQ in the germline V gene. With V trimmed by 0 bases and J by 7 bases, 12 bases remained unmatched. The CDR3 is CASSQDRGLGIKNTIYF. As DNA, the CDR3 is TGTGCCAGCAGCCAAGATAGGGGGCTGGGAATAAAGAACACCATATATTTT.

This clone was counted between two and nine times. This chain links TRBV4-3 with TRBJ2-2; 7 bases map to TRBD2. Trimming cost V 0 bases and J 1 base; bases outside gene matches: 8. There are 18 residues in the CDR3. Germline loops: CDR1 LGHNA, CDR2 YSLEER. The CDR3 DNA follows: TGCGCCAGCAGCCAAGACGGGCGGGGGAGTTGGAACACCGGGGAGCTGTTTTTT. It specifies CASSQDGRGSWNTGELFF.

The rearrangement links TRBV7-2 to TRBJ1-5, with D possibly matching TRBD1 (5 bases). The germline V and J ends were trimmed by 1 base and 2 bases, with 9 bases remaining between them. This CDR3 is built from 15 residues. Germline CDR1 reads SGHTA; CDR2 reads FQGNSA. Written as DNA, the CDR3 is TGTGCCAGCAGCTTAGACTCAGGGCGCAATCAGCCCCAGCATTTT. Protein product: CASSLDSGRNQPQHF.

The rearrangement links TRBV5-1 to TRBJ2-3, with D uncertain. The CDR3 length is 15 residues. Germline CDR1 is SGHRS and CDR2 is YFSETQ. The ends were cut back, 6 bases at V and 2 bases at J, with 16 bases in the middle. The DNA for the CDR3 is TGCGCCAGCACCCTTCAGGCACCTTTCACAGATACGCAGTATTTT. Amino acid sequence: CASTLQAPFTDTQYF. Supplemented by reference TRBV5-1 and TRBJ2-3, the full variable domain reads KAGVTQTPRYLIKTRGQQVTLSCSPISGHRSVSWYQQTPGQGLQFLFEYFSETQRNKGNFPGRFSGRQFSNSRSEMNVSTLELGDSALYLCASTLQAPFTDTQYFGPGTRLTVL.